The 20 T cell receptor beta chains below were found in one sample sequenced in a study of OX40 agonist ivuxolimab in advanced cancers. Library preparation employed the immunoSEQ multiplex PCR assay. Drawn from immuneACCESS, this table holds only the in-frame rearrangements with V and J called that TCRdb kept. Clones are partly lost; checked studies trace under half to an unresolved V gene and leave the rest unexplained. For this sample the table gives around 80,000 clones, of which approximately 79% were detected only once. 5.5% to 8.5% of the sample comes from the top ten. The sample here was CD4+ or CD8+ T cells sorted from blood, taken in a trial of the OX40 agonist ivuxolimab. Receptor source: an adult with an advanced solid tumor such as melanoma, head and neck, liver or kidney cancer.

The J gene is TRBJ2-4, the V gene TRBV27; D remains ambiguous. V was pared by 6 bases and J by 1 base, with 10 bases between. Looked up from germline, CDR1 is MNHEY and CDR2 is SMNVEV (reference sequence). The CDR3 totals 14 residues. CDR3 sequence reads: CASRSVGAKNIQYF. The CDR3, as DNA: TGTGCCAGCAGATCTGTAGGGGCCAAAAACATTCAGTACTTC.

The chain has TRBV7-7 and TRBJ2-2, with D unclear. Trimming left V 4 bases short and J 6 bases short, with 15 bases between. The CDR3 is 15 residues long. Germline V gives CDR1 SSHAT, CDR2 FNYEAQ (reference sequence). As DNA, the CDR3 is TGTGCCAGCAGCTCTACAAGGACCCGCGCCGGGGAGCTGTTTTTT. It yields the protein CASSSTRTRAGELFF.

The rearrangement joins TRBV27 to TRBJ2-5; 9 bases line up with TRBD2. This CDR3 spans 15 amino acids. Germline V gene data show CDR1 as MNHEY and CDR2 as SMNVEV (reference sequence). The junction had 6 bases not matched to a gene; V was cut back by 0 bases and J by 7 bases. Written as DNA, the CDR3 is TGTGCCAGCAGTTTATCGTTAGCGGGGGATGGGACCCAGTACTTC. This encodes CASSLSLAGDGTQYF.

The chain joins TRBV28 to TRBJ1-4; D is ambiguous. The CDR3 has 11 residues. CDR1 and CDR2 (germline): MDHEN, SYDVKM. Trimming cost V 10 bases and J 8 bases, with 11 bases left between them. The CDR3 bases are TGTGCCACCTCTCAAATCGAAAAACTGTTTTTT. Protein product: CATSQIEKLFF. Filled out from reference TRBV28 and TRBJ1-4, the complete variable domain reads DVKVTQSSRYLVKRTGEKVFLECVQDMDHENMFWYRQDPGLGLRLIYFSYDVKMKEKGDIPEGYSVSREKKERFSLILESASTNQTSMYLCATSQIEKLFFGSGTQLSVL.

This chain joins TRBV2 and TRBJ1-5; D uncertain. Per germline, CDR1 SNHLY and CDR2 FYNNEI. The CDR3 has 14 amino acids. V lost 2 bases, J lost 6 bases, and 11 bases lay in between. Here the CDR3 DNA reads TGTGCCAGCAGTGAAACCCGTTCAGGTCAGCCCCAGCATTTT. Residues: CASSETRSGQPQHF. Looking up the rest from reference TRBV2 and TRBJ1-5 gives the full variable domain: EPEVTQTPSHQVTQMGQEVILRCVPISNHLYFYWYRQILGQKVEFLVSFYNNEISEKSEIFDDQFSVERPDGSNFTLKIRSTKLEDSAMYFCASSETRSGQPQHFGDGTRLSIL.

V is TRBV5-1 and J is TRBJ2-5; D is undetermined. V lost 5 bases to trimming and J lost 2 bases, with 13 bases between them. Per the germline V gene, CDR1 is SGHRS and CDR2 is YFSETQ. This CDR3 is 14 amino acids long. This CDR3 is CASRRGPSQETQYF. The DNA of the CDR3 is TGCGCCAGCAGACGCGGACCTAGTCAAGAGACCCAGTACTTC.

CDR3 residues: CASSPLDRAGAFF. CDR3 nucleotide sequence: TGTGCCAGCAGCCCACTGGACAGGGCGGGGGCTTTCTTT. This sequence joins TRBV7-8 and TRBJ1-1, with TRBD1 matching over 8 bases. The germline CDR1 and CDR2 sequences are SGHVS and FQNEAQ. The CDR3 is 13 residues long. After removal of 5 bases from V and 11 bases from J, the junction contained 10 bases not matched to a gene.

The rearrangement joins TRBV29-1 to TRBJ2-2; no definite D call. CDR1 and CDR2 (germline): SQVTM, ANQGSEA. CDR3 length: 11 amino acids. V lost 2 bases, J lost 5 bases, and 3 bases lay in between. In nucleotides, the CDR3 is TGCAGCGTTGAAAAGACCGGGGAGCTGTTTTTT. This gives the protein CSVEKTGELFF.

This clone was seen a handful of times. The gene calls are TRBV27 and TRBJ2-1, with TRBD2 as a possible D gene (5 bases). This CDR3 is 11 amino acids long. Trimming removed 5 bases at V and 7 bases at J, with 6 bases between. CDR1 is MNHEY and CDR2 is SMNVEV in the germline V gene (reference sequence). The CDR3 spells CASSGGNEQFF. CDR3 bases: TGTGCCAGCAGTGGCGGGAATGAGCAGTTCTTC.

The chain couples TRBV5-1 to TRBJ2-1; 9 bases agree with TRBD2. After removal of 3 bases from V and 6 bases from J, the junction contained 16 bases not matched to a gene. Germline-derived CDR1 and CDR2 are SGHRS and YFSETQ. CDR3 length: 18 amino acids. CDR3 region: CASSSRTLAGQIVNEQFF. As DNA, the CDR3 is TGCGCCAGCAGCTCGAGAACCCTAGCGGGACAAATCGTCAATGAGCAGTTCTTC.

V and J are TRBV18 and TRBJ1-1; a possible D gene is TRBD1 (5 bases). Trimming pared 10 bases from V and 2 bases from J, leaving 17 bases between. The CDR3 is 14 residues long. Germline V gene lookup returns CDR1 KGHSH and CDR2 LQKENI. The CDR3 DNA follows: TGTGCCACACTAGCCGGGGCGCGAAACACTGAAGCTTTCTTT. Translating it yields CATLAGARNTEAFF.

In this sample, this clone turned up once. The genes are TRBV10-3 and TRBJ2-1; D gene uncertain. V lost 2 bases, J lost 11 bases, and 7 bases lay in between. The CDR3 loop spans 11 amino acids. Germline loops: CDR1 ENHRY, CDR2 SYGVKD. CDR3 sequence reads: CAISEGAQQFF. In DNA form, the CDR3 reads TGTGCCATCAGTGAGGGAGCCCAGCAGTTCTTC.

This clone was seen only once. The chain links TRBV23-1 to TRBJ1-3; D not certain. Being an ORF, TRBV23-1 has a function that is uncertain. The length of the CDR3 is 17 residues. The V end was cut by 0 bases, the J end by 0 bases, with 12 bases between. DNA of the CDR3: TGCGCCAGCAGTCAATCCTGCCGCCGTACCTCTGGAAACACCATATATTTT. Its protein product is CASSQSCRRTSGNTIYF.

V gene TRBV4-3 combines with J gene TRBJ2-1; D possibly matches TRBD1 or TRBD2 (5 bases each). Trimming pared 2 bases from V and 5 bases from J, leaving 13 bases between. This CDR3 spans 15 amino acids. The germline gives CDR1 LGHNA, CDR2 YSLEER. The chain's CDR3 is CASSQTGPGDNEQFF. The CDR3 coding sequence is TGCGCCAGCAGCCAAACAGGACCCGGGGACAATGAGCAGTTCTTC.

CDR3 sequence reads: CASSYGYGYTF. DNA of the CDR3: TGTGCCAGCAGTTACGGCTATGGCTACACCTTC. The chain has TRBV6-5 and TRBJ1-2; no clear D. V was shortened by 2 bases and J by 4 bases, with 2 bases between the two germline ends. CDR3 length equals 11 residues. CDR1 and CDR2 (germline): MNHEY, SVGAGI.

This rearrangement joins TRBV20-1 to TRBJ2-7; D remains unclear. The CDR3 consists of 11 residues. The V end was cut by 4 bases, the J end by 3 bases, with 7 bases between. The germline V gene encodes CDR1 DFQATT and CDR2 SNEGSKA (reference sequence). CDR3 sequence (DNA): TGCAGTGCTACTGATGACTACGAGCAGTACGTC. Encoded protein: CSATDDYEQYV.

The chain has TRBV10-3 and TRBJ1-1; no clear D. The CDR3 sequence is 15 residues long. V shed 8 bases and J shed 6 bases, with 22 bases lying between them. Germline values: CDR1 ENHRY, CDR2 SYGVKD. The CDR3 DNA reads as TGTGCCATCCGTCCGGCCAACGGCGAGGCCGCTGAAGCTTTCTTT. Translation gives CAIRPANGEAAEAFF.

CDR3 amino acids: CASSEGRADTQYF. The CDR3 DNA reads TGTGCCAGCAGTGAAGGCAGGGCGGATACGCAGTATTTT. The V gene is TRBV2, the J gene TRBJ2-3, with D possibly being TRBD1 (5 bases). CDR3 length: 13 amino acids. The V end lost 1 base, the J end lost 6 bases, and 8 bases lay between the germline ends. Germline lookup yields CDR1 SNHLY and CDR2 FYNNEI.

The chain joins TRBV19 to TRBJ1-5; D gene uncertain. The CDR3 totals 14 residues. CDR1 is LNHDA, CDR2 SQIVND, per germline (reference sequence). Trimming pared 8 bases from V and 4 bases from J, leaving 15 bases between. As DNA, the CDR3 is TGTGCCAGTGTTTCAACCCCCCATAATCAGCCCCAGCATTTT. Encoded protein: CASVSTPHNQPQHF. Based on the CDR3 plus reference TRBV19 and TRBJ1-5, the full variable domain is DGGITQSPKYLFRKEGQNVTLSCEQNLNHDAMYWYRQDPGQGLRLIYYSQIVNDFQKGDIAEGYSVSREKKESFPLTVTSAQKNPTAFYLCASVSTPHNQPQHFGDGTRLSIL.

This clone was observed a single time. In DNA form, the CDR3 reads TGCGCCAGCAGCCAAGTAGCGGGGCTCCAAGAGACCCAGTACTTC. It translates to CASSQVAGLQETQYF. The chain joins TRBV4-1 to TRBJ2-5; TRBD2 agrees at 8 bases. In germline, CDR1 is MGHRA, CDR2 YSYEKL. The length of the CDR3 is 15 residues. The ends lost 1 base at V and 1 base at J; junction bases unmatched: 2.